The clone carrying this TCR beta chain was observed a few times. This entry belongs to a study of T cells after yellow fever vaccination. TCRdb reprocessed the 5' RACE reads with MiXCR, giving one entry per CDR3 protein. The sample shows a few hundred thousand distinct CDR3 sequences, about 4% of them seen only once. V lost 5 bases to trimming and J lost 6 bases; unmatched junction nucleotides: 8. Germline assignment: CDR1 LGHNT and CDR2 FRNRAP. The CDR3 has 16 residues. The sequence came from a man younger than 30 who received the YFV17D yellow fever vaccine. The sample consisted of PBMCs, taken 5 days after the yellow fever booster vaccination. The gene calls are TRBV12-5 and TRBJ2-3; TRBD2 aligns across 13 bases. The CDR3 nucleotides read TGTGCTAGTGGTCCCGGGACTAGCGGGGTTGTCGATACGCAGTATTTT. Amino acid sequence: CASGPGTSGVVDTQYF. Full variable domain (outside the CDR3, taken from reference TRBV12-5 and TRBJ2-3): DARVTQTPRHKVTEMGQEVTMRCQPILGHNTVFWYRQTMMQGLELLAYFRNRAPLDDSGMPKDRFSAEMPDATLATLKIQPSEPRDSAVYFCASGPGTSGVVDTQYFGPGTRLTVL.